A single sample is the source of the 27 T cell receptor beta chains below, sequenced in a study of blood T cell repertoires in COVID-19. Sequenced by immunoSEQ multiplex PCR; TCRdb stores in-frame clones only, minus some. The sample includes over 150,000 clones, around 83% of them seen just once. The sequenced sample was peripheral blood. All receptors come from a woman in her sixties or seventies with acute or convalescent COVID-19.

This sequence joins TRBV19 and TRBJ1-2; 7 positions match TRBD1. The CDR3 has 14 amino acids. The junction had 12 bases not matched to a gene; V was cut back by 7 bases and J by 7 bases. Germline V CDR1 and CDR2: LNHDA, SQIVND (reference sequence). Here the CDR3 DNA reads TGTGCCAGTAATCCGGACAGGCTGAGGGGTGGCTACACCTTC. This translates into CASNPDRLRGGYTF.

The V call is TRBV28, the J call TRBJ1-5, with TRBD1 as a possible D gene (6 bases). V lost 7 bases, J lost 2 bases, and 12 bases lay in between. The CDR3 sequence is 14 residues long. The germline V gene encodes CDR1 MDHEN and CDR2 SYDVKM. In nucleotides, the CDR3 is TGTGCCAGCATTTTCTCAGGGGGCAATCAGCCCCAGCATTTT. As protein: CASIFSGGNQPQHF.

This chain uses TRBV3-1 (or the pseudogene TRBV3-2) with TRBJ2-5, with TRBD2 identical over 9 bases. Trimming at V came to 3 bases and at J to 5 bases, leaving 4 bases not matched to a gene. Germline CDR1 is LGHDT and CDR2 is YNNKEL (reference sequence). CDR3 length equals 14 residues. The CDR3 sequence: CASSQRGGVETQYF. DNA for the CDR3: TGTGCCAGCAGCCAGCGGGGGGGTGTGGAGACCCAGTACTTC.

The chain has TRBV2 and TRBJ1-3; D is perhaps TRBD1 (6 bases). The CDR3 contains 15 residues. Germline CDR1 SNHLY, CDR2 FYNNEI. Trimming stripped 3 bases from V and 4 bases from J, with 13 bases between. The CDR3 DNA reads TGTGCCAGCAGTGACAGGGGACCAGGGGGAAACACCATATATTTT. Protein: CASSDRGPGGNTIYF.

V is TRBV12-3 or TRBV12-4 and J is TRBJ2-3, with 7 positions matching TRBD2. Losses at the gene ends were 5 bases for V and 8 bases for J; bases not matched to a gene: 4. The CDR3 contains 12 residues. Here the CDR3 DNA reads TGTGCCAGCAGTACCTCTAGCGGTACGCAGTATTTT. Its translation is CASSTSSGTQYF.

The rearrangement joins TRBV5-3 to TRBJ1-1; D unresolved. TRBV5-3 has ORF status, its function being uncertain. CDR3 length: 11 amino acids. V was shortened by 4 bases and J by 4 bases, with 5 bases between the two germline ends. The chain's CDR3 is CARSTVTEAFF. The CDR3 DNA is TGTGCCAGAAGCACAGTCACTGAAGCTTTCTTT.

V and J are TRBV5-1 and TRBJ2-1; 14 positions match TRBD2. V gave up 4 bases and J gave up 3 bases; unmatched junction bases: 9. Looked up from germline, CDR1 is SGHRS and CDR2 is YFSETQ. The CDR3 covers 18 residues. The CDR3 DNA reads TGCGCCAGCAGCCTACGGACTAGCGGGGGGCGGGGCTACAATGAGCAGTTCTTC. Protein: CASSLRTSGGRGYNEQFF.

The V call is TRBV7-2, the J call TRBJ2-5; TRBD1 agrees at 7 bases. The V gene end was trimmed by 4 bases and the J gene end by 9 bases; junction bases not matched to a gene: 11. This CDR3 is built from 14 residues. Looked up from germline, CDR1 is SGHTA and CDR2 is FQGNSA. CDR3 region: CASSSGQAVRAQYF. DNA for the CDR3: TGTGCCAGCAGCTCTGGACAGGCGGTTAGGGCCCAGTACTTC.

This clone was seen more than once but under ten times. The chain recombines TRBV9 with TRBJ1-1, with TRBD1 as a possible D gene (6 bases). CDR3 length: 14 residues. Trimming cost V 1 base and J 5 bases, with 12 bases left between them. Looked up from germline, CDR1 is SGDLS and CDR2 is YYNGEE. CDR3 bases: TGTGCCAGCAGCGTATCACAGGGTGCTACTGAAGCTTTCTTT. Translating it yields CASSVSQGATEAFF.

The chain joins TRBV9 to TRBJ1-5; weak D call: TRBD1 (5 bases). V lost 7 bases and J lost 1, with 12 bases in between. Germline V gene data show CDR1 as SGDLS and CDR2 as YYNGEE. This CDR3 region has 14 residues. CDR3 sequence (DNA): TGTGCCAGCGGGGCAGGGAAAAGCAATCAGCCCCAGCATTTT. Protein product: CASGAGKSNQPQHF. The entire variable domain, with the rest obtained from reference TRBV9 and TRBJ1-5, is as follows: DSGVTQTPKHLITATGQRVTLRCSPRSGDLSVYWYQQSLDQGLQFLIQYYNGEERAKGNILERFSAQQFPDLHSELNLSSLELGDSALYFCASGAGKSNQPQHFGDGTRLSIL.

The chain recombines TRBV23-1 with TRBJ2-5; the D gene is possibly TRBD2 (5 bases). TRBV23-1 is an ORF; its function is uncertain. The CDR3 is 15 residues long. V dropped 4 bases and J dropped 9 bases, with 21 bases sitting between them. The CDR3 loop is CASSRSMDCPVAQYF. CDR3 nucleotide sequence: TGCGCCAGCAGTCGAAGCATGGACTGCCCAGTGGCCCAGTACTTC.

The genes are TRBV28 and TRBJ1-1, with D unclear. This CDR3 is built from 14 residues. Germline CDR1 is MDHEN and CDR2 is SYDVKM. Trimming removed 2 bases from V and 1 base from J, with 8 bases in between. The CDR3 nucleotides are TGTGCCAGCAGTTTAAGGGCGGGGAACACTGAAGCTTTCTTT. Its translation is CASSLRAGNTEAFF.

J is TRBJ2-7 and V is TRBV11-2; D not certain. Trimming removed 2 bases from V and 3 bases from J, with 5 bases in between. The CDR3 runs to 12 residues. Germline assignment: CDR1 SGHAT and CDR2 FQNNGV. The CDR3 bases are TGTGCCAGCAGCTTAATCTTCTACGAGCAGTACTTC. Protein sequence: CASSLIFYEQYF.

The chain uses TRBV18 and TRBJ1-1; D not certain. CDR1 is KGHSH, CDR2 LQKENI, per germline. This CDR3 region has 15 residues. V was pared by 2 bases and J by 1 base, with 11 bases between. CDR3 nucleotide sequence: TGTGCCAGCTCACCAGAGGGCACGCGGAACACTGAAGCTTTCTTT. Translated, it gives CASSPEGTRNTEAFF.

The chain is built from TRBV9 and TRBJ1-6; TRBD1 might be the D (6 bases). This CDR3 contains 14 residues. V was pared by 2 bases and J by 5 bases, with 8 bases between. The germline gives CDR1 SGDLS, CDR2 YYNGEE. The CDR3 DNA reads TGTGCCAGCAGCGTCAGGGGTAATAATTCACCCCTCCACTTT. Amino acid sequence: CASSVRGNNSPLHF.

This CDR3 reads CASSQKRQGVNTEAFF. The CDR3, as DNA: TGCGCCAGCAGCCAGAAAAGACAGGGAGTGAACACTGAAGCTTTCTTT. The chain links TRBV5-1 to TRBJ1-1; TRBD1 agrees at 7 bases. Trimming removed 4 bases from V and 0 bases from J; junction bases left unmatched: 9. From germline, CDR1 is SGHRS and CDR2 YFSETQ. The CDR3 runs to 16 residues.

V gene TRBV3-1 (or the pseudogene TRBV3-2) combines with J gene TRBJ1-2; 11 nucleotides align to TRBD1. There are 18 residues in the CDR3. Trimming at V came to 5 bases and at J to 7 bases, leaving 18 bases not matched to a gene. Germline values: CDR1 LGHDT, CDR2 YNNKEL (reference sequence). The CDR3 nucleotides read TGTGCCAGCAGCGTTCTGGGGTACTCGGACAGGGGGCGCTTTGGCTACACCTTC. Its translation: CASSVLGYSDRGRFGYTF.

The chain links TRBV5-1 to TRBJ1-2; the D is unclear. There are 16 residues in the CDR3. V lost 0 bases and J 4 bases, leaving 16 bases between the germline ends. Germline CDR1 reads SGHRS; CDR2 reads YFSETQ. The CDR3 is CASSLDPATGTYGYTF. CDR3 nucleotide sequence: TGCGCCAGCAGCTTGGATCCGGCCACGGGTACCTATGGCTACACCTTC. Looking up the rest from reference TRBV5-1 and TRBJ1-2 gives the full variable domain: KAGVTQTPRYLIKTRGQQVTLSCSPISGHRSVSWYQQTPGQGLQFLFEYFSETQRNKGNFPGRFSGRQFSNSRSEMNVSTLELGDSALYLCASSLDPATGTYGYTFGSGTRLTVV.

The gene calls are TRBV19 and TRBJ2-3; 11 positions agree with TRBD2. This CDR3 contains 16 residues. V gave up 3 bases and J gave up 1 base; unmatched junction bases: 3. The germline gives CDR1 LNHDA, CDR2 SQIVND (reference sequence). CDR3 loop: CASSISLAGGTDTQYF. CDR3 DNA: TGTGCCAGTAGTATCTCACTAGCGGGGGGCACAGATACGCAGTATTTT.

This clone is a singleton in its sample. The chain uses TRBV7-3 and TRBJ1-6, with no clear D. The CDR3 spans 12 residues. V was trimmed by 3 bases and J by 9 bases, leaving 6 bases between them. Germline V lookup: CDR1 SGHTA, CDR2 FQGTGA. The CDR3 nucleotides are TGTGCCAGCAGCTTCCCGGGTTCACCCCTCCACTTT. Residues: CASSFPGSPLHF.

With respect to this clone: The same CDR3 can be traced to other DNA sequences in this sample. The chain joins TRBV2 to TRBJ1-1, with D perhaps TRBD1 (5 bases). The V and J ends lost 6 bases and 0 bases respectively, with 8 bases between them. Germline CDR1 SNHLY, CDR2 FYNNEI. CDR3 size: 13 residues. The CDR3 sequence: CASSEQVNTEAFF. The CDR3 nucleotides read TGTGCCAGCAGCGAACAGGTGAACACTGAAGCTTTCTTT. The whole variable domain, remainder taken from reference TRBV2 and TRBJ1-1, is EPEVTQTPSHQVTQMGQEVILRCVPISNHLYFYWYRQILGQKVEFLVSFYNNEISEKSEIFDDQFSVERPDGSNFTLKIRSTKLEDSAMYFCASSEQVNTEAFFGQGTRLTVV.

There are a few counts of this clone. The V call is TRBV5-1, the J call TRBJ2-7; D is undetermined. V lost 0 bases to trimming and J lost 2 bases, with 15 bases between them. CDR3 length: 16 amino acids. The germline CDR1 and CDR2 sequences are SGHRS and YFSETQ. CDR3 loop: CASSLDPQVVAYEQYF. DNA of the CDR3: TGCGCCAGCAGCTTGGATCCCCAGGTTGTAGCCTACGAGCAGTACTTC.

The chain links TRBV5-1 to TRBJ2-7; TRBD1 might be the D (5 bases). Looked up from germline, CDR1 is SGHRS and CDR2 is YFSETQ. CDR3 size: 14 residues. V lost 4 bases and J 2 bases, leaving 13 bases between the germline ends. The CDR3 loop reads CASSIPGSPYEQYF. The CDR3 DNA reads as TGCGCCAGCAGCATACCAGGGTCCCCCTACGAGCAGTACTTC.

The chain uses TRBV5-1 and TRBJ2-1, with a weak D call TRBD1 (7 bases). Trimming left V 2 bases short and J 6 bases short, with 15 bases between. This CDR3 region has 15 residues. The V gene's germline CDR1 is SGHRS and CDR2 YFSETQ. The CDR3 protein is CASSLRQQGGNEQFF. The DNA of the CDR3 is TGCGCCAGCAGCTTAAGACAGCAGGGGGGCAATGAGCAGTTCTTC.

V and J are TRBV9 and TRBJ1-1, with 10 bases matching TRBD1. The J segment lost 1 base and the V segment lost 4 bases, leaving 4 bases of the junction unmatched. CDR1 SGDLS and CDR2 YYNGEE come from the germline V gene. The CDR3 loop spans 15 amino acids. The CDR3 DNA reads as TGTGCCAGCAGCAGACAGGGGGCAGGGAACACTGAAGCTTTCTTT. It specifies CASSRQGAGNTEAFF.

This clone was seen a single time. The chain carries TRBV5-4 and TRBJ1-6; TRBD1 agrees at 8 bases. V lost 4 bases and J lost 14; bases outside the gene matches: 8. The CDR3 runs to 13 residues. The germline V gene has CDR1 SGHNT and CDR2 YYREEE (reference sequence). CDR3 DNA sequence: TGTGCCAGCAGCCAGGACAGGGATCGGGCCCTCCACTTT. Encoded protein: CASSQDRDRALHF.

The chain carries TRBV3-1 (or the pseudogene TRBV3-2) and TRBJ1-6, with no clear D. This CDR3 region has 18 residues. Trimming shortened V by 6 bases and J by 0 bases, and 18 bases separated the two germline ends. Per germline, CDR1 LGHDT and CDR2 YNNKEL (reference sequence). CDR3 region: CASSGTSGRSSYNSPLHF. In nucleotides, the CDR3 is TGTGCCAGCAGTGGCACATCAGGCAGAAGCTCCTATAATTCACCCCTCCACTTT.